Following are 8 T cell receptor beta chains from one sample sequenced in a study of blood T cells in healthy people across ages. It was with a sample-barcoded 5' primer and a J-beta primer mix that a second PCR of roughly 6 to 12 cycles was run. TCRdb redid the calling of the 5' RACE reads with MiXCR, one entry per CDR3 protein. The table records around 990,000 distinct CDR3 sequences, about two fifths of them present only once. The source material was blood. These receptors all come from a man aged 18 to 29 in good health.

This chain links TRBV5-1 with TRBJ2-5; D is perhaps TRBD2 (6 bases). Trimming took 3 bases from V and 2 from J, leaving 14 bases between them. The CDR3 consists of 15 residues. The germline gives CDR1 SGHRS, CDR2 YFSETQ. The DNA of the CDR3 is TGCGCCAGCAGCTACCAGGAGGGTTTTCAAGAGACCCAGTACTTC. Translation: CASSYQEGFQETQYF.

This clonotype was observed a few times. V is TRBV20-1 and J is TRBJ2-5; weak D call: TRBD2 (6 bases). The length of the CDR3 is 13 residues. Germline lookup yields CDR1 DFQATT and CDR2 SNEGSKA (reference sequence). V was pared by 3 bases and J by 3 bases, with 11 bases between. CDR3 region: CSARSGGEETQYF. CDR3 DNA sequence: TGCAGTGCTAGGAGCGGCGGGGAAGAGACCCAGTACTTC.

In this sample, this clonotype turned up a few times. The chain links TRBV12-3 or TRBV12-4 to TRBJ2-1, with D possibly being TRBD1 (6 bases). The CDR3 length is 16 residues. V lost 7 bases and J 3 bases, leaving 19 bases between the germline ends. The CDR3 nucleotides read TGTGCCAGCAAAGAGGAGGCAGGGGTAAACTACAATGAGCAGTTCTTC. It encodes CASKEEAGVNYNEQFF.

The chain couples TRBV20-1 to TRBJ2-3; D is unclear. Trimming left V 2 bases short and J 0 bases short, with 18 bases between. This CDR3 region has 17 residues. Germline assignment: CDR1 DFQATT and CDR2 SNEGSKA (reference sequence). In DNA form, the CDR3 reads TGCAGTGCTAGACGAATTCGGGTGGGAATTAGCACAGATACGCAGTATTTT. This gives the protein CSARRIRVGISTDTQYF.

This clonotype is a singleton in its sample. CDR3 nucleotide sequence: TGCAGTGCTCCAATCACATGTGGGAATGGCTACACCTTC. It encodes CSAPITCGNGYTF. The chain has TRBV20-1 and TRBJ1-2; D unresolved. This CDR3 is built from 13 residues. Germline CDR1 DFQATT, CDR2 SNEGSKA (reference sequence). V was cut by 5 bases and J by 6 bases, with 16 bases left in between.

This chain joins TRBV7-2 and TRBJ1-1, with D hard to call. Germline loops: CDR1 SGHTA, CDR2 FQGNSA. The length of the CDR3 is 13 residues. Between the trimmed V and J ends, which lost 3 bases and 4 bases, there was a span of 9 bases. This CDR3 is CASSFARVTEAFF. For the CDR3, the DNA is TGTGCCAGCAGCTTTGCTAGGGTCACTGAAGCTTTCTTT.

This clonotype was picked up a small number of times. The chain couples TRBV4-3 to TRBJ1-1; a weak D match, TRBD1 (5 bases). There are 16 residues in the CDR3. Trimming took off 1 base at V and 1 base at J, with 13 bases between the two ends. Germline V CDR1 and CDR2: LGHNA, YSLEER. The CDR3 loop reads CASSQVGRVANTEAFF. In DNA, the CDR3 is TGCGCCAGCAGCCAAGTGGGGCGGGTTGCGAACACTGAAGCTTTCTTT.

This clonotype appeared a few times. J is TRBJ1-1 and V is TRBV20-1, with a tentative D call TRBD1 (5 bases). V was pared by 5 bases and J by 8 bases, with 15 bases between. Germline-derived CDR1 and CDR2 are DFQATT and SNEGSKA (reference sequence). The CDR3 is 12 amino acids. The CDR3 here is CSAARGTAEAFF. DNA for the CDR3: TGCAGTGCTGCTCGGGGGACGGCCGAAGCTTTCTTT.